This T cell receptor (beta chain) was recovered during a study of T-cell memory formation after mild COVID-19. About the research overall: Largely donor-specific TCR clusters were found. Study findings and constraints: Most CD4+ clones that shrank were in CM and EM, while CD8+ ones turned up in EMRA. The finding that pre-infection memory included some responding clones suggested that cross-reactive memory joined.

The length of the CDR3 is 17 residues. In germline, CDR1 is SGHNT, CDR2 YENEEA. The V and J ends lost 0 bases and 2 bases respectively, with 17 bases between them. In the case of this clonotype: Its specificity is unknown.

In TCRdb, the 5' RACE reads were re-called with MiXCR into one record per CDR3 protein. The data contain 400,000 to 500,000 distinct CDR3 sequences, 15% to 25% of them seen just once; the ten biggest clones take up 8.4%. This clonotype was sampled from an adult woman who had mild COVID-19 (a few samples of this study predate the infection). Cell type and time point are not known. The V and J genes are TRBV11-3 and TRBJ2-7; TRBD1 is a possible D gene (8 bases). Sample: PBMCs or a T cell subset sorted from them (not recorded which). In DNA, the CDR3 is TGTGCCAGCAGCTTAGATAGGACAGGGAGGGACACCTACGAGCAGTACTTC. Its protein is CASSLDRTGRDTYEQYF.